This TCR beta chain was identified in a study of T cell responses to AZD1222 COVID-19 vaccine. The germline V and J ends were trimmed by 2 bases and 6 bases, with 11 bases remaining between them. The CDR3 has 13 residues. Per the germline V gene, CDR1 is SGHNT and CDR2 is YYREEE (reference sequence). Assay: immunoSEQ multiplex PCR; the TCRdb copy retains only in-frame clones and omits some. The repertoire includes more than 150,000 clones, over 70% of them detected once, and 2.5% to 3% sits in the top ten. This sequence originates from an adult in good health. The rearrangement joins TRBV5-4 to TRBJ1-2; possible D gene TRBD1, 5 bases. This specimen consisted of peripheral blood, obtained on day 0 of MenACWY control vaccination. The CDR3 reads CASSFQGLDGYTF. CDR3 DNA: TGTGCCAGCAGCTTTCAGGGTCTTGATGGCTACACCTTC.